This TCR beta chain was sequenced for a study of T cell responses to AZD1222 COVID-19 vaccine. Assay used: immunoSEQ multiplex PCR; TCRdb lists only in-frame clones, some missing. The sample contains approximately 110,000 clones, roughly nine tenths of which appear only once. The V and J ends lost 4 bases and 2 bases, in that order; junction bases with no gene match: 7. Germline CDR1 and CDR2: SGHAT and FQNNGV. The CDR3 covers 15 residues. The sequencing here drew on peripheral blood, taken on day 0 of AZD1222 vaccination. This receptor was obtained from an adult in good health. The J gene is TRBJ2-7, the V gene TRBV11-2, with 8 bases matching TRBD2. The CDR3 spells CASSWSGSGAYEQYF. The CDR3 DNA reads TGTGCCAGCAGCTGGAGCGGTAGCGGGGCCTACGAGCAGTACTTC.